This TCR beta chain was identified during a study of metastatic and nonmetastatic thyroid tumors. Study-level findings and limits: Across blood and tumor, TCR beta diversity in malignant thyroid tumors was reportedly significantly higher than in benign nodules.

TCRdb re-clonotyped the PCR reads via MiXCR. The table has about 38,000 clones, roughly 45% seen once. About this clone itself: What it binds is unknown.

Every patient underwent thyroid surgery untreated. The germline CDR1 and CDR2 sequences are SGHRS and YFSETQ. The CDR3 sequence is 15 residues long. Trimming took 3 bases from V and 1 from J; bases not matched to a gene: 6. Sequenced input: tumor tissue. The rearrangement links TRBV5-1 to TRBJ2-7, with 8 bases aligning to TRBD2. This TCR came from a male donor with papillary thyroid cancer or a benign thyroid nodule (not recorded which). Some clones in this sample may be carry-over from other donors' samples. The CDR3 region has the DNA TGCGCCAGCAGCTCGCTAGCGGGTGTATCCTACGAGCAGTACTTC. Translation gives CASSSLAGVSYEQYF.